A selection of T cell receptor beta chains follows, all from one sample in a study of blood T cells in healthy people across ages. Each CDR3 protein is one row after TCRdb ran MiXCR on the 5' RACE reads. This table has 450,000 to 650,000 distinct CDR3 sequences, approximately 25% appearing once. The same sample was also used in a study of T cells of mothers and their children.

Sequenced input: blood. The source of these receptors is a boy aged 5-17 years in good health. Each CDR3 is given with its conserved first and last residue. Each record gives: clone size, D gene, V gene, J gene, CDR3 DNA, CDR3 protein. D genes are given only for firm matches. Only part of the rows carry a size: once, few, many, or a class if the clone is expanded.

size: few; D: TRBD2; V: TRBV28; J: TRBJ2-7; DNA: TGTGCCAGCAGGTTGGCGGGAGGAAGGGAGCAGTACTTC; CDR3: CASRLAGGREQYF
size: -; D: -; V: TRBV25-1; J: TRBJ2-1; DNA: TGTGCCGGCAGTGAATCGGCAGGCAGCTCCTACAATGAGCAGTTCTTC; CDR3: CAGSESAGSSYNEQFF
size: -; D: TRBD1; V: TRBV7-2; J: TRBJ2-7; DNA: TGTGCCAGCAGCACCGGACAGGGACAGATGCAGTACTTC; CDR3: CASSTGQGQMQYF
size: -; D: -; V: TRBV20-1; J: TRBJ2-5; DNA: TGCAGTGAGGGCACAGCCGAAGAGACCCAGTACTTC; CDR3: CSEGTAEETQYF
size: few; D: -; V: TRBV7-3; J: TRBJ2-7; DNA: TGTGCCAGCAGCTTAAAAGTCAACCACTACGAGCAGTACTTC; CDR3: CASSLKVNHYEQYF
size: few; D: TRBD1; V: TRBV13; J: TRBJ1-6; DNA: TGTGCCAGCAGCCCGGGACAGACAAATAATTCACCCCTCCACTTT; CDR3: CASSPGQTNNSPLHF
size: -; D: TRBD1; V: TRBV12-3/TRBV12-4; J: TRBJ2-3; DNA: TGTGCCAGCAGTACCGGGCCAGGGGGTGCAGATACGCAGTATTTT; CDR3: CASSTGPGGADTQYF
size: -; D: TRBD2; V: TRBV3-1; J: TRBJ2-4; DNA: TGTGCCAGCAGCCAAGAGCTAGCGGGAACGTATGCGGATATAGCCAAAAACATTCAGTACTTC; CDR3: CASSQELAGTYADIAKNIQYF
size: many; D: TRBD1; V: TRBV20-1; J: TRBJ2-2; DNA: TGCAGTGCTAGCCCCCCACAGGGGGCCGTGGGGGAGCTGTTTTTT; CDR3: CSASPPQGAVGELFF
size: -; D: -; V: TRBV20-1; J: TRBJ1-5; DNA: TGCAGTGCCCCGCCAGGGTTCGCCAGCAATCAGCCCCAGCATTTT; CDR3: CSAPPGFASNQPQHF
size: -; D: TRBD1; V: TRBV3-1; J: TRBJ2-1; DNA: TGTGTCAGCAGCCAAGATAGGGGACAGGGCAATGAGCAGTTCTTC; CDR3: CVSSQDRGQGNEQFF
size: -; D: TRBD1; V: TRBV28; J: TRBJ2-5; DNA: TGTGCCAGCAGGGTCGGCGGGACAGGGGGCCTCGAGACCCAGTACTTC; CDR3: CASRVGGTGGLETQYF
size: -; D: TRBD2; V: TRBV28; J: TRBJ2-1; DNA: TGTGCCAGCACCACCGGGACTAGCGGGGGAGGTGAGCAGTTCTTC; CDR3: CASTTGTSGGGEQFF
size: few; D: TRBD2; V: TRBV7-9; J: TRBJ2-1; DNA: TGTGCCAGCAGCACTTATCAGGGGACTAGCGGGAATGAGCAGTTCTTC; CDR3: CASSTYQGTSGNEQFF
size: few; D: -; V: TRBV6-2/TRBV6-3; J: TRBJ2-1; DNA: TGTGCCAGCAGTTCCCTTAAAGATGGGAATGAGCAGTTCTTC; CDR3: CASSSLKDGNEQFF